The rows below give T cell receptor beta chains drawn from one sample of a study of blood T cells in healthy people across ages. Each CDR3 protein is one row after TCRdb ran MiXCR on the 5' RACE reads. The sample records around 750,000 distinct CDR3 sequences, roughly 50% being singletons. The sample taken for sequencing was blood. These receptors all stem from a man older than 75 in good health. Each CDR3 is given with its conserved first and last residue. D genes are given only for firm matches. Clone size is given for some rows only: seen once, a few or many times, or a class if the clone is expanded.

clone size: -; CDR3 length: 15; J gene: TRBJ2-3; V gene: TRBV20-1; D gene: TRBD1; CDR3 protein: CSASGTGEGTDTQYF; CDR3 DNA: TGCAGTGCATCCGGGACAGGGGAGGGGACAGATACGCAGTATTTT
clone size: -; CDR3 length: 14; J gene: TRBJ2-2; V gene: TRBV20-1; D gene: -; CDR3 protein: CSATGTFNTGELFF; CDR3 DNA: TGCAGTGCCACGGGAACTTTTAACACCGGGGAGCTGTTTTTT
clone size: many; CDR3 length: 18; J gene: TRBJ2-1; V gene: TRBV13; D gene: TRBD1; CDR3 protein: CASSLGLRDRTLYNEQFF; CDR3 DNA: TGTGCCAGCAGCTTAGGCCTCCGGGACAGAACACTCTACAATGAGCAGTTCTTC
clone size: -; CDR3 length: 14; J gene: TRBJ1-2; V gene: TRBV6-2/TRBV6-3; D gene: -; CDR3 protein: CASRVQGLDYGYTF; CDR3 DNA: TGTGCCAGCAGGGTACAGGGCCTGGACTATGGCTACACCTTC
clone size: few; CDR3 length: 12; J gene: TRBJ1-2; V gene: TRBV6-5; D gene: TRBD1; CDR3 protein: CASSSDRVGYTF; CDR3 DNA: TGTGCCAGCAGTTCCGACAGGGTTGGCTACACCTTC
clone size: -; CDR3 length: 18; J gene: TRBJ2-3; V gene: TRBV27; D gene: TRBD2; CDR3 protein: CASSLVSQREGRHRYAYF; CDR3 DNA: TGTGCCAGCAGTTTGGTCTCCCAGCGGGAGGGCCGGCACAGATACGCGTATTTT
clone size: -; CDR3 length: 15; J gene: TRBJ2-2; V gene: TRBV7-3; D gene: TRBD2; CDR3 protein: CASSLAGENTGELFF; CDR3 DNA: TGTGCCAGCAGCTTAGCGGGAGAGAACACCGGGGAGCTGTTTTTT
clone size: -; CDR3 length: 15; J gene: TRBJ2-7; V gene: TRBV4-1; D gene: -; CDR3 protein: CASSQGSAESYEQYF; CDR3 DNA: TGCGCCAGCAGCCAAGGGAGTGCAGAGTCCTACGAGCAGTACTTC
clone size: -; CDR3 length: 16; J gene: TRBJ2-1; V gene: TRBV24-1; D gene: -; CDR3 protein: CATSESRQGTYNEQFF; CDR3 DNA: TGTGCCACCAGTGAGTCGCGGCAGGGTACCTACAATGAGCAGTTCTTC
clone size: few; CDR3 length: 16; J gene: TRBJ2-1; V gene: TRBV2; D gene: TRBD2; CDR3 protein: CASSRTPTSEYNEQFF; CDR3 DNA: TGTGCCAGCAGTCGCACCCCCACTAGCGAGTACAATGAGCAGTTCTTC
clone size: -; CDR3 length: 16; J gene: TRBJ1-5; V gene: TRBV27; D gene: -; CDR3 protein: CASSLSGGRANQPQHF; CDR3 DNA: TGTGCCAGCAGTTTATCTGGGGGAAGGGCCAATCAGCCCCAGCATTTT
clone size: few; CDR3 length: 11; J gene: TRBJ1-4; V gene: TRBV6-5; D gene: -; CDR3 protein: CASRTDEKLFF; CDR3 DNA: TGTGCCAGCAGAACGGATGAAAAACTGTTTTTT
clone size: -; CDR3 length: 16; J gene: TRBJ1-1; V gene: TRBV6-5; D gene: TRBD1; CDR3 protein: CASGYRNRGFGTEAFF; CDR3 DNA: TGTGCCAGCGGTTACAGAAACAGGGGTTTCGGCACTGAAGCTTTCTTT